This T cell receptor (beta chain) was found in a study of T cells after yellow fever vaccination. This CDR3 comprises 14 residues. CDR1 and CDR2 from the germline V gene are SQVTM and ANQGSEA. V lost 5 bases and J 6 bases, leaving 17 bases between the germline ends. TCRdb fed the 5' RACE reads into MiXCR, producing one record per CDR3 protein. The sample consists of hundreds of thousands of distinct CDR3 sequences, approximately 3.8% of them appearing once. This clonotype was seen at least ten times. This sequence joins TRBV29-1 and TRBJ2-1; no firm D call. The sequence was obtained from a man aged 18 to 30 who received the YFV17D yellow fever vaccine. The sequencing used PBMCs, collected on the day of the yellow fever booster vaccination. The CDR3 bases are TGCAGCGTTACTCCCCTGGCCGTGGGCAATGAGCAGTTCTTC. Amino acid sequence: CSVTPLAVGNEQFF.